The clone carrying this TCR beta chain was counted a single time. Its matching antigen is unknown. The junction departs from germline at one end; a sequencing error may be responsible. The data were obtained in a study of cytomegalovirus exposure and HLA in healthy donors. Study-wide context: Some 91 million unique TCRs from HLA-typed donors were held in an early release of data. Points from the study as a whole: Immune exposure information comprised only CMV serostatus. With high specificity and sensitivity, the classifier reportedly diagnosed cytomegalovirus status.

In the PCR, 60 Vbeta and 13 Jbeta primers were used. The assay was immunoSEQ multiplex PCR, and TCRdb's table has in-frame clones only and misses some. Of roughly 90,000 clones in the sample, approximately 69% were seen once. Germline V CDR1 and CDR2: SGHRS, YFSETQ. The CDR3 contains 14 residues. The rearrangement uses TRBV5-1 and TRBJ2-2; 7 nucleotides match TRBD2. Sequencing was carried out using PBMCs. This receptor was obtained from a man aged 25-45 years in good health and CMV-seropositive. The chain's CDR3 is CASSFSGHTGKLFF. The CDR3 DNA follows: TGCGCCAGCAGCTTTAGCGGGCACACCGGGAAGCTGTTTTTT.